The entry that follows covers one TCR beta chain sequence. This record belongs to a study of T-cell reconstitution after alpha-beta-depleted transplantation in children. Germline values: CDR1 GTSNPN, CDR2 SVGIG (reference sequence). Trimming took 6 bases from V and 6 from J, leaving 14 bases between them. There are 12 residues in the CDR3. A TCRbeta library incorporating unique molecular identifiers was prepared. TCRdb reprocessed the PCR reads with MiXCR, giving one entry per CDR3 protein. The table records roughly 400,000 distinct CDR3 sequences, about 45% of them present only once. This TCR derives from a girl aged 2 to 10 with aplastic anemia, due to receive a stem cell transplant. Specimen: PBMCs, collected before TCRalphabeta/CD19-depleted stem cell transplant. The genes are TRBV30 and TRBJ2-5, with D possibly being TRBD1 (6 bases). This CDR3 is CACAHREQTQYF. The CDR3 DNA reads as TGTGCCTGTGCTCACAGGGAACAGACCCAGTACTTC.